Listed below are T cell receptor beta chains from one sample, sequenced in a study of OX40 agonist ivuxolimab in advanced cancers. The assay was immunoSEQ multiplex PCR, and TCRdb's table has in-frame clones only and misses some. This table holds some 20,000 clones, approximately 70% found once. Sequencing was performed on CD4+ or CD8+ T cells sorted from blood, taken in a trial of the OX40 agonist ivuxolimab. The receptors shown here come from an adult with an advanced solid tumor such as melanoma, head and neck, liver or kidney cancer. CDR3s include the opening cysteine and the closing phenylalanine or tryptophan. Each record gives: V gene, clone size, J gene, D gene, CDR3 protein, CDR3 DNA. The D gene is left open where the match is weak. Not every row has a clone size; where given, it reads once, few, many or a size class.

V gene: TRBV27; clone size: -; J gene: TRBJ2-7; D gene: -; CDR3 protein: CASSLAQGGYEQYF; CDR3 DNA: TGTGCCAGCAGTTTAGCTCAGGGCGGGTACGAGCAGTACTTC
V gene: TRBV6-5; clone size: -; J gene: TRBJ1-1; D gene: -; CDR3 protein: CASSYRRGGGTEAFF; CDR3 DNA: TGTGCCAGCAGTTATCGTAGAGGAGGGGGGACTGAAGCTTTCTTT
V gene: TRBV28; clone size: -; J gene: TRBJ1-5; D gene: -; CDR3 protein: CASSKSDGGGPNQPQHF; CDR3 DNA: TGTGCCAGCAGTAAGAGCGACGGGGGCGGGCCGAATCAGCCCCAGCATTTT
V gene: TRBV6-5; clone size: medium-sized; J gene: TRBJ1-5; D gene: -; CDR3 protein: CASSLAGALPQHF; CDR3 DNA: TGTGCCAGCAGTCTGGCGGGGGCCCTGCCCCAGCATTTT
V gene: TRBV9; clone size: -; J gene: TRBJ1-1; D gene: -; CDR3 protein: CASSPTGSSGTEAFF; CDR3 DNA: TGTGCCAGCAGCCCAACAGGGTCGTCTGGGACTGAAGCTTTCTTT
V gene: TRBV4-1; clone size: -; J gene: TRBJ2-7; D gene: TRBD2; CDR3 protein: CASSQDGGVGYEQYF; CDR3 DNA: TGCGCCAGCAGCCAAGATGGGGGGGTCGGGTACGAGCAGTACTTC
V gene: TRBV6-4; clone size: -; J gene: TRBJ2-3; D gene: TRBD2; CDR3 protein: CASSQIAGGGDTQYF; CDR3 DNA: TGTGCCAGCAGCCAGATAGCGGGGGGAGGAGATACGCAGTATTTT
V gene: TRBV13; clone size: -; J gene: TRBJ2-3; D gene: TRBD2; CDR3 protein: CASSKRSGGNTDTQYF; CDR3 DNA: TGTGCCAGCAGCAAACGTAGCGGGGGGAACACAGATACGCAGTATTTT
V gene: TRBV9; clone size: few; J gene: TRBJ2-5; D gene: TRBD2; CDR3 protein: CASSDSGGKRETQYF; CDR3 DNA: TGTGCCAGCAGCGACTCGGGAGGAAAAAGAGAGACCCAGTACTTC
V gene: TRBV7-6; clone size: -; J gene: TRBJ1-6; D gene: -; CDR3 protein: CASTLVVNSPLHF; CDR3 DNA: TGTGCCAGCACCTTGGTCGTAAATTCACCCCTCCACTTT
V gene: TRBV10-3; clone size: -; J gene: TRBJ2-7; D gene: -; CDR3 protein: CAISESPVLTGRIIYEQYF; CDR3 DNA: TGTGCCATCAGTGAGTCCCCCGTTTTGACAGGAAGGATCATATACGAGCAGTACTTC
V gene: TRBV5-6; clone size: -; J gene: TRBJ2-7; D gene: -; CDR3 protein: CASSSIHSGPREQYF; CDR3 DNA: TGTGCCAGCAGCTCAATACACTCGGGACCGAGGGAGCAGTACTTC
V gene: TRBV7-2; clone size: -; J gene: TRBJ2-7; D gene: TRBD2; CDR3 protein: CASSLVGGAPSYEQYF; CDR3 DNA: TGTGCCAGCAGCTTAGTCGGGGGGGCCCCCTCCTACGAGCAGTACTTC
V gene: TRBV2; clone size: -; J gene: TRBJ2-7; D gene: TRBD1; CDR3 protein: CASSDPSAGTGGERYEQYF; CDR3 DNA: TGTGCCAGCAGCGACCCCTCCGCCGGGACAGGGGGCGAGAGGTACGAGCAGTACTTC
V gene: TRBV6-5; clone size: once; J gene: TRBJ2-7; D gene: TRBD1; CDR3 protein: CASSYSPGTGVGEQYF; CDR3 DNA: TGTGCCAGCAGTTACTCGCCCGGGACAGGGGTGGGTGAGCAGTACTTC
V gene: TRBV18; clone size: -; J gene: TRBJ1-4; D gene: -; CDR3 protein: CASSPQGLGEKLFF; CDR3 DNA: TGTGCCAGCTCACCACAGGGCTTAGGTGAAAAACTGTTTTTT
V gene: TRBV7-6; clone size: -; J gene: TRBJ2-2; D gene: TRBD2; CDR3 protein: CASRSSGAYTGELFF; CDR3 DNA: TGTGCCAGCCGATCTAGCGGGGCCTATACCGGGGAGCTGTTTTTT
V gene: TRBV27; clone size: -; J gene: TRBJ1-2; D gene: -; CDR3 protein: CASSPVDLGAFYGYTF; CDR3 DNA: TGTGCCAGCAGTCCGGTAGACCTGGGAGCTTTCTATGGCTACACCTTC